These T cell receptor beta chains were read from a single sample in a study of cytomegalovirus exposure and HLA in healthy donors. Data came from immunoSEQ multiplex PCR; TCRdb stores just in-frame clones and leaves some out. Its listing shows about 130,000 clones. Sequencing was performed on PBMCs. These receptors originate from a man between 18 and 35 years old in good health and CMV-seronegative. CDR3s include the opening cysteine and the closing phenylalanine or tryptophan. The D gene is left open where the match is weak.

CDR3 DNA: TGTGCCAGCAGCAGAACCGGGACTAGCGGGAGCAACGAGCAGTACTTC
CDR3 protein: CASSRTGTSGSNEQYF
V gene: TRBV11-3
D gene: TRBD2
J gene: TRBJ2-7

CDR3 DNA: TGTGCCAGCAGCGTCACCGACAGGGCCAATGAGCAGTTCTTC
CDR3 protein: CASSVTDRANEQFF
V gene: TRBV9
D gene: TRBD1
J gene: TRBJ2-1

CDR3 DNA: TGTGCCAGCAGCTTGCTCGGGAGCACCGGGGAGCTGTTTTTT
CDR3 protein: CASSLLGSTGELFF
V gene: TRBV7-9
D gene: .
J gene: TRBJ2-2

CDR3 DNA: TGTGCCAGCAGTTCCCAGAGACTAGCGGAACTCTACGAGCAGTACTTC
CDR3 protein: CASSSQRLAELYEQYF
V gene: TRBV6-6
D gene: TRBD2
J gene: TRBJ2-7

CDR3 DNA: TGTGCTAGCAGCTTAGGGGTGGGAGCGTACGAGCAGTACTTC
CDR3 protein: CASSLGVGAYEQYF
V gene: TRBV7-7
D gene: .
J gene: TRBJ2-7

CDR3 DNA: TGTGCCAGCAGAAAAGGGCAGGGCGGCAATCAGCCCCAGCATTTT
CDR3 protein: CASRKGQGGNQPQHF
V gene: TRBV27
D gene: .
J gene: TRBJ1-5

CDR3 DNA: TGTGCCAGCACCGCGAATAATTCACCCCTCCACTTT
CDR3 protein: CASTANNSPLHF
V gene: TRBV2
D gene: .
J gene: TRBJ1-6

CDR3 DNA: TGTGCCAGCAGCCCTATGGGACAGGTCACTGAAGCTTTCTTT
CDR3 protein: CASSPMGQVTEAFF
V gene: TRBV7-3
D gene: TRBD1
J gene: TRBJ1-1

CDR3 DNA: TGCAGCGTTGAAGGATGGCTAGGCCAAGAGACCCAGTACTTC
CDR3 protein: CSVEGWLGQETQYF
V gene: TRBV29-1
D gene: .
J gene: TRBJ2-5

CDR3 DNA: TGTGCCAGCAGTTTCGGGGGGGCCTTATCCGGGGAGCTGTTTTTT
CDR3 protein: CASSFGGALSGELFF
V gene: TRBV2
D gene: TRBD2
J gene: TRBJ2-2

CDR3 DNA: TGTGCCAGCAGCTTAGCTTCCCAGGGGACCACTGAAGCTTTCTTT
CDR3 protein: CASSLASQGTTEAFF
V gene: TRBV7-2
D gene: .
J gene: TRBJ1-1

CDR3 DNA: TGTGCCAGTAGTATAGATCCTAGCGGGACTGAGCAGTTCTTC
CDR3 protein: CASSIDPSGTEQFF
V gene: TRBV19
D gene: TRBD2
J gene: TRBJ2-1

CDR3 DNA: TGCGCCAGCGGCAATACCGGGGAGCTGTTTTTT
CDR3 protein: CASGNTGELFF
V gene: TRBV5-1
D gene: .
J gene: TRBJ2-2

CDR3 DNA: TGTGCCAGCAGCTCCGGGACAGGGGGATGGCCCCAGCATTTT
CDR3 protein: CASSSGTGGWPQHF
V gene: TRBV7-8
D gene: TRBD1
J gene: TRBJ1-5

CDR3 DNA: TGTGCCAGCAGTCGATCAGGGGGTGTTCCCTACGAGCAGTACTTC
CDR3 protein: CASSRSGGVPYEQYF
V gene: TRBV9
D gene: TRBD1
J gene: TRBJ2-7

CDR3 DNA: TGTGCCAGCAGTTGGGGGGACAGGGGTGCTAACTATGGCTACACCTTC
CDR3 protein: CASSWGDRGANYGYTF
V gene: TRBV6-6
D gene: TRBD1
J gene: TRBJ1-2

CDR3 DNA: TGTGCCAGCAGCGTTCAGGGGCGTGAGGCCACCATATATTTT
CDR3 protein: CASSVQGREATIYF
V gene: TRBV9
D gene: .
J gene: TRBJ1-3

CDR3 DNA: TGTGCCAGCAGATCACAGGGGACCGGTGAAAAACTGTTTTTT
CDR3 protein: CASRSQGTGEKLFF
V gene: TRBV6-5
D gene: TRBD1
J gene: TRBJ1-4

CDR3 DNA: TGTGCCAGCAGTTGGACTCCCCCCAACAATGAGCAGTTCTTC
CDR3 protein: CASSWTPPNNEQFF
V gene: TRBV25-1
D gene: .
J gene: TRBJ2-1

CDR3 DNA: TGTGCCAGTAGTATGGTTCGGGGGGTCAATCAGCCCCAGCATTTT
CDR3 protein: CASSMVRGVNQPQHF
V gene: TRBV19
D gene: .
J gene: TRBJ1-5

CDR3 DNA: TGTGCCAGCAGCTTAGGGTCCGAGCCGTATAATTCACCCCTCCACTTT
CDR3 protein: CASSLGSEPYNSPLHF
V gene: TRBV7-2
D gene: .
J gene: TRBJ1-6

CDR3 DNA: TGTGCCAAAAGTCCGGGGAGAGGAGAGACCCAGTACTTC
CDR3 protein: CAKSPGRGETQYF
V gene: TRBV6-1
D gene: .
J gene: TRBJ2-5

CDR3 DNA: TGTGCCAGCAGCGCCCAAGGCGGGAGAGGGACAGATACGCAGTATTTT
CDR3 protein: CASSAQGGRGTDTQYF
V gene: TRBV9
D gene: TRBD2
J gene: TRBJ2-3

CDR3 DNA: TGTGCCAGCACCCTACAGGGTTTCCCCCCTGGAAACACCATATATTTT
CDR3 protein: CASTLQGFPPGNTIYF
V gene: TRBV5-6
D gene: .
J gene: TRBJ1-3

CDR3 DNA: TGTGCCAGCAGTTACGGGCCCAACAGTAACCAGCCCCAGCATTTT
CDR3 protein: CASSYGPNSNQPQHF
V gene: TRBV6-5
D gene: .
J gene: TRBJ1-5

CDR3 DNA: TGTGCCAGCAGCTCCCAGGGTACCGGAAACACCATATATTTT
CDR3 protein: CASSSQGTGNTIYF
V gene: TRBV11-2
D gene: .
J gene: TRBJ1-3

CDR3 DNA: TGCGCCAGCAGCTTGTTGACTAGCTTAAACACCGGGGAGCTGTTTTTT
CDR3 protein: CASSLLTSLNTGELFF
V gene: TRBV5-1
D gene: TRBD2
J gene: TRBJ2-2

CDR3 DNA: TGTGCCACAAGCAGGGACAGCCGCAACGAGCAGTACTTC
CDR3 protein: CATSRDSRNEQYF
V gene: TRBV27
D gene: TRBD1
J gene: TRBJ2-7

CDR3 DNA: TGTGCCAGCAGCCCAGGGGGTAGCTCCTACAATGAGCAGTTCTTC
CDR3 protein: CASSPGGSSYNEQFF
V gene: TRBV11-3
D gene: TRBD1
J gene: TRBJ2-1

CDR3 DNA: TGTGCCTGGAGTGTACTTCAGGGGGACCCTGAAGCTTTCTTT
CDR3 protein: CAWSVLQGDPEAFF
V gene: TRBV30
D gene: TRBD1
J gene: TRBJ1-1

CDR3 DNA: TGTGCCAGCAGACCGGGACTAGCGTACAATGAGCAGTTCTTC
CDR3 protein: CASRPGLAYNEQFF
V gene: TRBV6-5
D gene: TRBD2
J gene: TRBJ2-1

CDR3 DNA: TGTGCCAGCAGCATCCCCGGACAGCGTTACGAGCAGTACTTC
CDR3 protein: CASSIPGQRYEQYF
V gene: TRBV11-3
D gene: .
J gene: TRBJ2-7

CDR3 DNA: TGTGCCAGCAGACCGGGGGGCTCCTACGAGCAGTACTTC
CDR3 protein: CASRPGGSYEQYF
V gene: TRBV28
D gene: TRBD2
J gene: TRBJ2-7

CDR3 DNA: TGTGCCAGCAGACCTATCACAGGGGACTATGGCTACACCTTC
CDR3 protein: CASRPITGDYGYTF
V gene: TRBV6-5
D gene: TRBD1
J gene: TRBJ1-2

CDR3 DNA: TGTGCCTGGAGTGACGGGACAGGAAGGGATGAGCAGTTCTTC
CDR3 protein: CAWSDGTGRDEQFF
V gene: TRBV30
D gene: TRBD1
J gene: TRBJ2-1

CDR3 DNA: TGTGCCAGTAGGACAGGGGAGACCCAGTACTTC
CDR3 protein: CASRTGETQYF
V gene: TRBV19
D gene: TRBD1
J gene: TRBJ2-5

CDR3 DNA: TGTGCCAGCAGTTTTGTGGCTAGCGGGGAAGAGACCCAGTACTTC
CDR3 protein: CASSFVASGEETQYF
V gene: TRBV6-5
D gene: TRBD2
J gene: TRBJ2-5

CDR3 DNA: TGTGCCAGCAGCGTAGCGGCCGGGGAGCTGTTTTTT
CDR3 protein: CASSVAAGELFF
V gene: TRBV9
D gene: .
J gene: TRBJ2-2

CDR3 DNA: TGTGCCAGCAGCTTACAGGTCGAGGGAATCGGTGGCTACACCTTC
CDR3 protein: CASSLQVEGIGGYTF
V gene: TRBV13
D gene: .
J gene: TRBJ1-2

CDR3 DNA: TGTGCCAGCAGTTCATGGAGGGTCGACAATGAGCAGTTCTTC
CDR3 protein: CASSSWRVDNEQFF
V gene: TRBV7-2
D gene: .
J gene: TRBJ2-1

CDR3 DNA: TGCGCCAGCAGCTTAGGCGGGACAGTAGCCTACGAGCAGTACTTC
CDR3 protein: CASSLGGTVAYEQYF
V gene: TRBV5-1
D gene: .
J gene: TRBJ2-7

CDR3 DNA: TGTGCCAGCAGCTTATCCGGACAGGGGGCCCTGGGGTATGGCTACACCTTC
CDR3 protein: CASSLSGQGALGYGYTF
V gene: TRBV7-2
D gene: TRBD1
J gene: TRBJ1-2

CDR3 DNA: TGTGCCAGCAGCTTCCACGTTGGGGGATCGACAGGGGGGAACACTGAAGCTTTCTTT
CDR3 protein: CASSFHVGGSTGGNTEAFF
V gene: TRBV7-8
D gene: TRBD1
J gene: TRBJ1-1

CDR3 DNA: TGTGCCAGCTCACCACTTCCGCACACTAGCGGGACACAAGAGACCCAGTACTTC
CDR3 protein: CASSPLPHTSGTQETQYF
V gene: TRBV18
D gene: TRBD2
J gene: TRBJ2-5

CDR3 DNA: TGCGCCAGCAGCCAAGACGCAGCGGGGGTCCAGCCAGGGCACAATGAGCAGTTCTTC
CDR3 protein: CASSQDAAGVQPGHNEQFF
V gene: TRBV4-3
D gene: TRBD2
J gene: TRBJ2-1

CDR3 DNA: TGTGCCAGCAGCTTAGGGACAATCTCACGGGTTTATGGCTACACCTTC
CDR3 protein: CASSLGTISRVYGYTF
V gene: TRBV5-8
D gene: .
J gene: TRBJ1-2

CDR3 DNA: TGTGCCAGCAGCGGACTTGGGGGGGAGGTTAGTCCAGATACGCAGTATTTT
CDR3 protein: CASSGLGGEVSPDTQYF
V gene: TRBV9
D gene: TRBD2
J gene: TRBJ2-3

CDR3 DNA: TGTGCCAGCTCACCCGGGACAGGGCCCTACGAGCAGTACTTC
CDR3 protein: CASSPGTGPYEQYF
V gene: TRBV18
D gene: TRBD1
J gene: TRBJ2-7

CDR3 DNA: TGTGCCAGCAGCGTACAAGGAGACGAGCAGTACTTC
CDR3 protein: CASSVQGDEQYF
V gene: TRBV9
D gene: .
J gene: TRBJ2-7

CDR3 DNA: TGTGCCACCAGCAGACCGGGACAGACCTACGAGCAGTACTTC
CDR3 protein: CATSRPGQTYEQYF
V gene: TRBV15
D gene: TRBD1
J gene: TRBJ2-7

CDR3 DNA: TGTGCCAGCAGTTCCTCCAGGGGGGGCAATCAGCCCCAGCATTTT
CDR3 protein: CASSSSRGGNQPQHF
V gene: TRBV6-6
D gene: TRBD1
J gene: TRBJ1-5

CDR3 DNA: TGTGCCAGCAGTTTATCCCGACAGAACGAGCAGTACTTC
CDR3 protein: CASSLSRQNEQYF
V gene: TRBV27
D gene: .
J gene: TRBJ2-7